Below, one T cell receptor (beta chain) is given with its context. Trimming removed 4 bases at V and 4 bases at J, with 15 bases between. This CDR3 is built from 15 residues. Germline CDR1 SGDLS, CDR2 YYNGEE. Repertoires were generated with immunoSEQ multiplex PCR, while TCRdb's copy carries only in-frame clones and drops some. Among more than 35,000 clones listed, approximately 86% were seen once. The record originates from a study of blood T cell repertoires in COVID-19. The sample comprised peripheral blood. The V gene is TRBV9, the J gene TRBJ1-3, with a weak D call TRBD1 (6 bases). The receptor's source is a man in his sixties with acute or convalescent COVID-19. CDR3 residues: CASSLQGSAGNTIYF. CDR3 bases: TGTGCCAGCAGCTTACAGGGTTCTGCAGGAAACACCATATATTTT.